This entry lists 21 T cell receptor beta chains sequenced from one sample in a study of beta chain features in type 1 diabetes. Overall study findings and caveats: There was a moderate but significant shortening of TCRB CDR3s in all four CD4+ subsets of Type 1 diabetes patients.

Expressed TCRB transcripts were sequenced, since all the RNA that had been isolated was reverse transcribed. Measured with immunoSEQ multiplex PCR; TCRdb has only the in-frame clones, and not every one. The table shows some 350,000 clones, with over 8.5% occurring only once. These receptors have no known antigen. Sequenced input: central memory CD4+ T cells from blood. Receptor source: a man aged 25 to 40 with type 1 diabetes.

The rearrangement joins TRBV4-1 to TRBJ1-1, with D maybe TRBD1 (5 bases). This CDR3 spans 11 amino acids. CDR1 is MGHRA, CDR2 YSYEKL, per germline. V was pared by 0 bases and J by 9 bases, with 5 bases between. The CDR3 sequence: CASSQEGQAFF. The DNA for the CDR3 is TGCGCCAGCAGCCAAGAGGGACAAGCTTTCTTT.

This clone was seen more than once but under ten times. The chain carries TRBV9 and TRBJ2-2, with 7 bases fitting TRBD1. This CDR3 is 15 amino acids long. Germline CDR1 and CDR2: SGDLS and YYNGEE. The trim removed 3 bases at V and 3 bases at J, leaving 5 bases unmatched. The CDR3 DNA follows: TGTGCCAGCAGCGGGACAGGTTGGGACACCGGGGAGCTGTTTTTT. Translation: CASSGTGWDTGELFF.

This clone was recorded a few times. This chain connects TRBV2 to TRBJ2-5, with D tentatively TRBD2 (5 bases). The CDR3 extends over 13 amino acids. Germline V gives CDR1 SNHLY, CDR2 FYNNEI. V dropped 4 bases and J dropped 1 base, with 7 bases sitting between them. The CDR3, as DNA: TGTGCCAGCAGTGGCACTAGCCAAGAGACCCAGTACTTC. It translates to CASSGTSQETQYF. Filled out from reference TRBV2 and TRBJ2-5, the complete variable domain reads EPEVTQTPSHQVTQMGQEVILRCVPISNHLYFYWYRQILGQKVEFLVSFYNNEISEKSEIFDDQFSVERPDGSNFTLKIRSTKLEDSAMYFCASSGTSQETQYFGPGTRLLVL.

This clone was detected a few times. This chain uses TRBV12-5 with TRBJ2-1; D is unclear. Trimming stripped 6 bases from V and 7 bases from J, with 7 bases between. The CDR3 extends over 11 amino acids. Per germline, CDR1 LGHNT and CDR2 FRNRAP. CDR3 coding DNA: TGTGCTAGTGGGGCGACGAATGAGCAGTTCTTC. Amino acids: CASGATNEQFF. Based on the CDR3 plus reference TRBV12-5 and TRBJ2-1, the full variable domain is DARVTQTPRHKVTEMGQEVTMRCQPILGHNTVFWYRQTMMQGLELLAYFRNRAPLDDSGMPKDRFSAEMPDATLATLKIQPSEPRDSAVYFCASGATNEQFFGPGTRLTVL.

This clone was picked up a small number of times. The chain recombines TRBV28 with TRBJ1-1; the match to TRBD1 covers 8 bases. This CDR3 has 15 amino acids. Germline CDR1 MDHEN, CDR2 SYDVKM. With 9 bases clipped from V and 5 bases from J, the junction kept 14 bases outside the gene matches. The CDR3 DNA is TGTGCCAGTTCTAATAGGGGCAGGGGGCGTACTGAAGCTTTCTTT. Its protein is CASSNRGRGRTEAFF.

The chain couples TRBV7-9 to TRBJ2-1; 12 bases align to TRBD2. CDR1 is SEHNR and CDR2 is FQNEAQ in the germline V gene (reference sequence). This CDR3 contains 15 residues. The trim removed 5 bases at V and 6 bases at J, leaving 5 bases unmatched. CDR3 region: CASSIGLAGTNEQFF. CDR3 coding DNA: TGTGCCAGCAGCATTGGACTAGCGGGGACCAATGAGCAGTTCTTC.

This clone was seen a handful of times. The chain employs TRBV14 and TRBJ1-1, with D possibly TRBD1 on 5 matching bases. The CDR3 contains 12 residues. V was pared by 4 bases and J by 8 bases, with 11 bases between. Looked up from germline, CDR1 is SGHDN and CDR2 is FVKESK. The CDR3 DNA sequence: TGTGCCAGCAGCCTACTACAGGAGGAAGCTTTCTTT. This translates into CASSLLQEEAFF.

Only a few counts were recorded for this clone. The rearrangement uses TRBV5-1 and TRBJ1-3; D is unclear. CDR1 is SGHRS and CDR2 is YFSETQ in the germline V gene. The length of the CDR3 is 12 residues. The V end was cut by 3 bases, the J end by 8 bases, with 9 bases between. As DNA, the CDR3 is TGCGCCAGCAGCTCGGAACCAGACACCATATATTTT. It specifies CASSSEPDTIYF.

This clone has more than one count but fewer than ten. The chain is built from TRBV19 and TRBJ1-3; D unclear. This CDR3 has 14 residues. CDR1 and CDR2 from the germline V gene are LNHDA and SQIVND (reference sequence). V was shortened by 4 bases and J by 1 base, with 8 bases between the two germline ends. As DNA, the CDR3 is TGTGCCAGTAGTAGGACGACTTCTGGAAACACCATATATTTT. Amino acid sequence: CASSRTTSGNTIYF.

This rearrangement joins TRBV6-6 to TRBJ2-1, with TRBD2 as a possible D gene (6 bases). Looked up from germline, CDR1 is MNHNY and CDR2 is SVGAGI (reference sequence). The CDR3 runs 13 residues. V lost 4 bases and J lost 8, with 12 bases in between. CDR3 amino acids: CASSSRLAYEQFF. CDR3 bases: TGTGCCAGCAGTTCCCGGCTAGCGTATGAGCAGTTCTTC.

This clone was detected only a few times. The rearrangement links TRBV5-4 to TRBJ2-1; 14 bases are shared with TRBD2. Germline V gives CDR1 SGHNT, CDR2 YYREEE (reference sequence). V lost 4 bases, J lost 0 bases, and 6 bases stayed unmatched. This CDR3 contains 18 residues. The CDR3: CASSRGTSGRVSYNEQFF. In nucleotides, the CDR3 is TGTGCCAGCAGCAGAGGGACTAGCGGGAGAGTCTCCTACAATGAGCAGTTCTTC.

This clone was recorded a few times. The chain uses TRBV28 and TRBJ2-2; 7 bases align to TRBD2. The CDR3 length is 16 residues. Germline-derived CDR1 and CDR2 are MDHEN and SYDVKM. The trim removed 6 bases at V and 6 bases at J, leaving 13 bases unmatched. This CDR3 reads CASSPLAGEEAGELFF. The CDR3 DNA follows: TGTGCCAGCAGCCCGTTGGCGGGAGAGGAAGCCGGGGAGCTGTTTTTT.

This rearrangement joins TRBV15 to TRBJ1-5, with unresolved D. This CDR3 is built from 15 residues. Germline CDR1 is LNHNV and CDR2 is YYDKDF (reference sequence). V shed 0 bases and J shed 0 bases, with 6 bases lying between them. The CDR3 protein is CATSRDMNSNQPQHF. The CDR3 region has the DNA TGTGCCACCAGCAGAGATATGAATAGCAATCAGCCCCAGCATTTT.

In this sample, this clone turned up a few times. The gene calls are TRBV6-1 and TRBJ1-2, with no clear D. Germline CDR1 reads MNHNS; CDR2 reads SASEGT. The CDR3 is made up of 12 amino acids. Trimming shortened V by 6 bases and J by 3 bases, and 8 bases separated the two germline ends. The DNA for the CDR3 is TGTGCCAGCAGCGACATAGACTATGGCTACACCTTC. It encodes CASSDIDYGYTF.

A few counts support this clone. V is TRBV27 and J is TRBJ1-2, with 7 bases aligning to TRBD1. This CDR3 region has 16 residues. In germline, CDR1 is MNHEY, CDR2 SMNVEV (reference sequence). Unmatched junction bases numbered 12, after V lost 5 bases and J lost 3 bases. CDR3 DNA: TGTGCCAGCAGTCAAGATTTTAAGGGGGCGCACTATGGCTACACCTTC. Encoded protein: CASSQDFKGAHYGYTF.

In nucleotides, the CDR3 is TGTGCCAGCAGCTTAAGGCAGGACCCAGCTCGGGGCTACACCTTC. Translation gives CASSLRQDPARGYTF. The chain is built from TRBV7-2 and TRBJ1-2; D is undetermined. Germline CDR1 and CDR2: SGHTA and FQGNSA. Trimming stripped 2 bases from V and 8 bases from J, with 18 bases between. This CDR3 has 15 amino acids.

This clone was recorded many times. V and J are TRBV18 and TRBJ2-1; weak D call: TRBD1 (6 bases). Germline V gives CDR1 KGHSH, CDR2 LQKENI. This CDR3 region has 12 residues. V was trimmed by 3 bases and J by 14 bases, leaving 14 bases between them. Here the CDR3 DNA reads TGTGCCAGCTCACCCGCCGATACAGGGAAGTTCTTC. Its translation is CASSPADTGKFF.

This clone turned up a few times. The genes are TRBV7-9 and TRBJ1-1; 9 bases match TRBD1. The CDR3 covers 14 residues. The trim removed 3 bases at V and 5 bases at J, leaving 4 bases unmatched. CDR1 and CDR2 from the germline V gene are SEHNR and FQNEAQ (reference sequence). CDR3 coding DNA: TGTGCCAGCAGCTTGACAGGGGGTAAGACTGAAGCTTTCTTT. It codes for CASSLTGGKTEAFF.

This clone was counted between two and nine times. Other DNA sequences in this specimen translate into the identical CDR3. This chain uses TRBV30 with TRBJ1-1; D is uncertain. CDR3 size: 13 residues. Germline loops: CDR1 GTSNPN, CDR2 SVGIG (reference sequence). Trimming stripped 1 base from V and 0 bases from J, with 6 bases between. CDR3 sequence: CAWSELMNTEAFF. CDR3 nucleotide sequence: TGTGCCTGGAGTGAGCTAATGAACACTGAAGCTTTCTTT.

This sequence joins TRBV7-9 and TRBJ2-7; 13 bases match TRBD2. The CDR3 sequence is 15 residues long. Germline CDR1 and CDR2: SEHNR and FQNEAQ (reference sequence). After removal of 4 bases from V and 6 bases from J, the junction contained 6 bases not matched to a gene. The CDR3 DNA sequence: TGTGCCAGCAGCTCACGTGGGACTAGCGGGACCGAGCAGTACTTC. This encodes CASSSRGTSGTEQYF.

This clone was counted a few times. This rearrangement joins TRBV7-2 to TRBJ2-5, with D hard to call. In germline, CDR1 is SGHTA, CDR2 FQGNSA. Trimming took 4 bases from V and 5 from J, leaving 11 bases between them. This CDR3 region has 13 residues. Written as DNA, the CDR3 is TGTGCCAGCAGCTCGCTGAGGAAGGAGACCCAGTACTTC. The encoded protein is CASSSLRKETQYF. The full variable domain, with the rest looked up from reference TRBV7-2 and TRBJ2-5, is GAGVSQSPSNKVTEKGKDVELRCDPISGHTALYWYRQSLGQGLEFLIYFQGNSAPDKSGLPSDRFSAERTGGSVSTLTIQRTQQEDSAVYLCASSSLRKETQYFGPGTRLLVL.